The 7 T cell receptor beta chains below all came from one sample that was sequenced in a study of blood T cell repertoires in COVID-19. The assay was immunoSEQ multiplex PCR, and TCRdb's table has in-frame clones only and misses some. The data show 150,000 to 200,000 clones, around 86% seen once. The sequencing input was peripheral blood. The receptor source for this set is a woman aged 40 to 50 with acute or convalescent COVID-19.

V gene TRBV20-1 combines with J gene TRBJ1-5, with no clear D. The CDR3 is 10 amino acids. CDR1 and CDR2 (germline): DFQATT, SNEGSKA (reference sequence). CDR3 in amino acids: CSAVGQPQHF. The CDR3 coding sequence is TGCAGCGCGGTGGGTCAGCCCCAGCATTTT.

The J gene is TRBJ1-5, the V gene TRBV2; a weak D match, TRBD1 (5 bases). From germline, CDR1 is SNHLY and CDR2 FYNNEI. The CDR3 runs to 15 residues. V lost 4 bases and J 2 bases, leaving 12 bases between the germline ends. For the CDR3, the DNA is TGTGCCAGCAGTGTAAGCCAGGGCGGCAATCAGCCCCAGCATTTT. Its protein is CASSVSQGGNQPQHF.

The DNA for the CDR3 is TGTGCCAGCAGCTCGACGGACAGGCGATCACCCCTCCACTTT. Translating gives CASSSTDRRSPLHF. This chain joins TRBV7-8 and TRBJ1-6; the match to TRBD1 covers 7 bases. Germline V gene data show CDR1 as SGHVS and CDR2 as FQNEAQ. V lost 4 bases and J lost 10; bases outside the gene matches: 7. CDR3 length equals 14 residues.

In DNA, the CDR3 is TGTGCCAGTAAGATACTACGAGCGGGAGGGAACACCGGGGAGCTGTTTTTT. Translated, it gives CASKILRAGGNTGELFF. The rearrangement uses TRBV19 and TRBJ2-2, with 9 bases lining up with TRBD2. The CDR3 has 17 residues. Germline V gives CDR1 LNHDA, CDR2 SQIVND (reference sequence). V was pared by 7 bases and J by 1 base, with 10 bases of the junction left unmatched.

This clone has a handful of counts. The V gene is TRBV5-5, the J gene TRBJ2-7; D is uncertain. The ends were cut back, 0 bases at V and 3 bases at J, with 13 bases in the middle. The CDR3 consists of 15 residues. From germline, CDR1 is SGHKS and CDR2 YYEKEE (reference sequence). Here the CDR3 DNA reads TGTGCCAGCAGCTTGGATTCGGGTCGGAACTACGAGCAGTACTTC. Protein sequence: CASSLDSGRNYEQYF.

The CDR3 here is CASSRAGFSYNEQFF. For the CDR3, the DNA is TGCGCCAGCAGTCGCGCCGGGTTTTCCTACAATGAGCAGTTCTTC. The chain uses TRBV4-1 and TRBJ2-1, with D uncertain. V gave up 6 bases and J gave up 1 base, with 13 bases separating them. The CDR3 loop spans 15 amino acids. In germline, CDR1 is MGHRA, CDR2 YSYEKL.

V and J are TRBV5-6 and TRBJ2-3; 7 nucleotides match TRBD2. CDR1 is SGHDT, CDR2 YYEEEE, per germline. The ends lost 4 bases at V and 2 bases at J; junction bases unmatched: 10. This CDR3 is built from 16 residues. CDR3 amino acids: CASSPGGGISTDTQYF. The CDR3 bases are TGTGCCAGCAGCCCTGGGGGGGGGATCTCCACAGATACGCAGTATTTT.